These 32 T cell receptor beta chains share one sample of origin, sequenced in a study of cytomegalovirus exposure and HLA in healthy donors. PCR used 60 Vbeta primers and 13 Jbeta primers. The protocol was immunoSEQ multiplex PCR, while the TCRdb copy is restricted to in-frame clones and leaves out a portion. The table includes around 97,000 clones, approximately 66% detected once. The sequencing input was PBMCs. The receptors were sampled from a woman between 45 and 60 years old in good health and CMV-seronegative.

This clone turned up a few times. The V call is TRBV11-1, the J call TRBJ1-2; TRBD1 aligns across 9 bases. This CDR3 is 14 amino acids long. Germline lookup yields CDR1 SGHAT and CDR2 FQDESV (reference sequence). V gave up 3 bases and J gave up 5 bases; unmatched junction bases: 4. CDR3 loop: CASSLQDRGYGYTF. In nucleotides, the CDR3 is TGTGCCAGCAGCTTGCAGGACAGGGGATATGGCTACACCTTC.

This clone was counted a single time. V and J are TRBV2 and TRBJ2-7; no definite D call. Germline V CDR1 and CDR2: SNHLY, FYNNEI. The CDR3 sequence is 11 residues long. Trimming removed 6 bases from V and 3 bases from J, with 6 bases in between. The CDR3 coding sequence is TGTGCCAGCAGGAGGAACTACGAGCAGTACTTC. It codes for CASRRNYEQYF.

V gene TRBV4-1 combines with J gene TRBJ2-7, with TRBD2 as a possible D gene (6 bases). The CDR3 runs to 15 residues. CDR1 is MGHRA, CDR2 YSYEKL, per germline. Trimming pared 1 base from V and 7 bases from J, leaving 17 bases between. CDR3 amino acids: CASSQGSGAQWEQYF. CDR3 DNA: TGCGCCAGCAGCCAAGGTAGCGGAGCCCAGTGGGAGCAGTACTTC.

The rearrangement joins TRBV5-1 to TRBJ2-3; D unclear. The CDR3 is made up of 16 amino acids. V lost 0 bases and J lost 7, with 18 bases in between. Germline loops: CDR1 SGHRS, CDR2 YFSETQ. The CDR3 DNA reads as TGCGCCAGCAGCTTGGCCGACGATGCTGGAGCTCATACGCAGTATTTT. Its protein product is CASSLADDAGAHTQYF.

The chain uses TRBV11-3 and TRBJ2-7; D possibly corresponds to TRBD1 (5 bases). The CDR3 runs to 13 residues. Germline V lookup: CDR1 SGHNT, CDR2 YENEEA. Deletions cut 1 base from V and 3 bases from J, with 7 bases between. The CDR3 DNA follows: TGTGCCAGCAGCTTAGGGACACACTACGAGCAGTACTTC. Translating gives CASSLGTHYEQYF.

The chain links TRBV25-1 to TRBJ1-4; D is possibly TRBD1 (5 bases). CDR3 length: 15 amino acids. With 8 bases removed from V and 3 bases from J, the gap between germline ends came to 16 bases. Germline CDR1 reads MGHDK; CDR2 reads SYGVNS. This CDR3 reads CASRAGGAANEKLFF. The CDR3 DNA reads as TGTGCCAGCCGCGCCGGTGGGGCCGCTAATGAAAAACTGTTTTTT.

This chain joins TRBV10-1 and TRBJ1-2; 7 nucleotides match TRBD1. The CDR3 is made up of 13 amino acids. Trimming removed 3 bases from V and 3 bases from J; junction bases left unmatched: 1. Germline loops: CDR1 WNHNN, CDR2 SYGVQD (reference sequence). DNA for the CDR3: TGCGCCAGCAGTGATGGACAGGACTATGGCTACACCTTC. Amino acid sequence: CASSDGQDYGYTF.

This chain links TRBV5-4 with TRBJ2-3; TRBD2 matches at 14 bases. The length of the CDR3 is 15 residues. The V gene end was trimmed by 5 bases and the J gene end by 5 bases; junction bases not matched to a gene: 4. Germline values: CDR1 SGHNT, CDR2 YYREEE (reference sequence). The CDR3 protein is CASRGGLAGVDTQYF. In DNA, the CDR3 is TGTGCCAGCAGGGGGGGACTAGCGGGAGTAGATACGCAGTATTTT.

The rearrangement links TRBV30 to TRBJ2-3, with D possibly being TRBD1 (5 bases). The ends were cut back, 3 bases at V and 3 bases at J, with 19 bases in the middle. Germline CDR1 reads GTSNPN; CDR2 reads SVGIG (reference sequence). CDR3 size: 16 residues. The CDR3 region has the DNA TGTGCCTGGAGATCCCCAGTCCAGAAGGGGACAGATACGCAGTATTTT. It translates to CAWRSPVQKGTDTQYF. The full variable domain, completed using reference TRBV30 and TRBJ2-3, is SQTIHQWPATLVQPVGSPLSLECTVEGTSNPNLYWYRQAAGRGLQLLFYSVGIGQISSEVPQNLSASRPQDRQFILSSKKLLLSDSGFYLCAWRSPVQKGTDTQYFGPGTRLTVL.

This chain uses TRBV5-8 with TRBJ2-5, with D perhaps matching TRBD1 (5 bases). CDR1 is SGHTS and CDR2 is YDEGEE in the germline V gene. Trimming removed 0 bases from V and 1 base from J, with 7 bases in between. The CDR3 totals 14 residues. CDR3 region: CASSLGQGQETQYF. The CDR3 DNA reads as TGTGCCAGCAGCTTGGGGCAGGGCCAAGAGACCCAGTACTTC.

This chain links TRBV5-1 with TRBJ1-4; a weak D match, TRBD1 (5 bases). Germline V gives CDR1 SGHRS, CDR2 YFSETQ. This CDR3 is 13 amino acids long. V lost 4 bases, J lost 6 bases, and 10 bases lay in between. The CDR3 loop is CASSGGGDEKLFF. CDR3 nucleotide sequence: TGCGCCAGCAGCGGCGGAGGGGATGAAAAACTGTTTTTT.

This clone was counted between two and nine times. The CDR3 reads CASKEWGDSTDTQYF. In DNA, the CDR3 is TGTGCCAGCAAAGAGTGGGGGGATAGCACAGATACGCAGTATTTT. V gene TRBV7-3 combines with J gene TRBJ2-3; weak D call: TRBD2 (6 bases). Deletions cut 7 bases from V and 0 bases from J, with 14 bases between. The CDR3 consists of 15 residues. Germline CDR1 reads SGHTA; CDR2 reads FQGTGA.

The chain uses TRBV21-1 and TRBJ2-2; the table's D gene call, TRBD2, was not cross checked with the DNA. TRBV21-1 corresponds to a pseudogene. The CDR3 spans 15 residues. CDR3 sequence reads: CASSKGGGETGELFF. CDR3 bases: TGTGCCAGCAGCAAAGGGGGGGGTGAAACCGGGGAGCTGTTTTTT.

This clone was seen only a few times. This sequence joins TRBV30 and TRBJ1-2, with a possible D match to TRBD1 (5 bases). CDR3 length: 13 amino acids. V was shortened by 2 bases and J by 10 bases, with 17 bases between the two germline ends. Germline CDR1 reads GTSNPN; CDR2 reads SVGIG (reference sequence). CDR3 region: CAWSYGRGSDYTF. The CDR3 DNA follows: TGTGCCTGGAGTTACGGGAGGGGATCGGACTACACCTTC.

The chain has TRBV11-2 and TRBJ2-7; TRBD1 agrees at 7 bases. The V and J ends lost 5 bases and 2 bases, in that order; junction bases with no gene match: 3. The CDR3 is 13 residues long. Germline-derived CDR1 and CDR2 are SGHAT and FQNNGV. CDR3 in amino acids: CASSRQGPYEQYF. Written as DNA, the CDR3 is TGTGCCAGCAGCCGACAGGGCCCCTACGAGCAGTACTTC.

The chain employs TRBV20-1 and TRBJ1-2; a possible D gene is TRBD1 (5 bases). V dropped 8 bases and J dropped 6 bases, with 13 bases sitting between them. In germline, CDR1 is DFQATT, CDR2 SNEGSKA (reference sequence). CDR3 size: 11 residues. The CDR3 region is CSTTTVHGYTF. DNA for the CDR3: TGCAGTACTACGACAGTACATGGCTACACCTTC.

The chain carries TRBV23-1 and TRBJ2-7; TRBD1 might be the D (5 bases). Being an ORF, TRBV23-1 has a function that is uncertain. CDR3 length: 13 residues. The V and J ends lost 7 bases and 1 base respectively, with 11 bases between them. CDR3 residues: CASTDRESYEQYF. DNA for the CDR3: TGCGCCAGCACAGACAGAGAGTCCTACGAGCAGTACTTC.

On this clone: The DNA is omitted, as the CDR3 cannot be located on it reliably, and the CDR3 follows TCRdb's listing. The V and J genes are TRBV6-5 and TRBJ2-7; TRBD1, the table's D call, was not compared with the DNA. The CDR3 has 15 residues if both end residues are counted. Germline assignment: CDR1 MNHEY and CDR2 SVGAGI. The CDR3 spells CASSSSPGQTYEQYF.

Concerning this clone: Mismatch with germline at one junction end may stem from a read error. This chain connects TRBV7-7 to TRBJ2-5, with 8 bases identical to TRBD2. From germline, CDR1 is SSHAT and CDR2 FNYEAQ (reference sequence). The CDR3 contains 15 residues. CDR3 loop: CASSLGGGRKETQYF. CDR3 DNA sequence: TGTGCTAGCAGCTTAGGCGGGGGGCGGAAAGAGACCCAGTACTTC. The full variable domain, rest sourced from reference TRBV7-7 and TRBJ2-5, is GAGVSQSPRYKVTKRGQDVTLRCDPISSHATLYWYQQALGQGPEFLTYFNYEAQPDKSGLPSDRFSAERPEGSISTLTIQRTEQRDSAMYRCASSLGGGRKETQYFGPGTRLLVL.

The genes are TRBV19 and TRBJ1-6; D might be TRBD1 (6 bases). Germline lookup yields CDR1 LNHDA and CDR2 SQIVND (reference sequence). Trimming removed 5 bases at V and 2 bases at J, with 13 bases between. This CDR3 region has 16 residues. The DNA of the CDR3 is TGTGCCAGTAGTCCCGGCGGGGGCGCCTATAATTCACCCCTCCACTTT. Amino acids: CASSPGGGAYNSPLHF.

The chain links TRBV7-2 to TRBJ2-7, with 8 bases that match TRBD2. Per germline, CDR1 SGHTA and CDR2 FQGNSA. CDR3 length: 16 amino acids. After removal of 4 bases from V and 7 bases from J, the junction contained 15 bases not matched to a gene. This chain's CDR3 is CASSSLYGGRMREQYF. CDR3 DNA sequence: TGTGCCAGCAGCTCCCTTTATGGCGGGAGGATGAGAGAGCAGTACTTC.

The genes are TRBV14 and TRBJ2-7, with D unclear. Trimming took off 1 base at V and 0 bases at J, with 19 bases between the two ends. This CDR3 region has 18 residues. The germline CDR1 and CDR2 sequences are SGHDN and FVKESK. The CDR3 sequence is CASSQVSHPARNSYEQYF. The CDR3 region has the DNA TGTGCCAGCAGCCAAGTGAGCCATCCCGCAAGAAACTCCTACGAGCAGTACTTC. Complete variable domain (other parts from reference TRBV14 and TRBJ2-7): EAGVTQFPSHSVIEKGQTVTLRCDPISGHDNLYWYRRVMGKEIKFLLHFVKESKQDESGMPNNRFLAERTGGTYSTLKVQPAELEDSGVYFCASSQVSHPARNSYEQYFGPGTRLTVT.

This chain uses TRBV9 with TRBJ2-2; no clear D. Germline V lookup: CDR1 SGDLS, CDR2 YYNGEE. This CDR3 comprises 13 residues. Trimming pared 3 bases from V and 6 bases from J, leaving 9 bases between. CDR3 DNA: TGTGCCAGCAGCGCCGGGTGGGCCGGGGAGCTGTTTTTT. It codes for CASSAGWAGELFF. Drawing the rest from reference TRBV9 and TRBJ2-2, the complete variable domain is DSGVTQTPKHLITATGQRVTLRCSPRSGDLSVYWYQQSLDQGLQFLIQYYNGEERAKGNILERFSAQQFPDLHSELNLSSLELGDSALYFCASSAGWAGELFFGEGSRLTVL.

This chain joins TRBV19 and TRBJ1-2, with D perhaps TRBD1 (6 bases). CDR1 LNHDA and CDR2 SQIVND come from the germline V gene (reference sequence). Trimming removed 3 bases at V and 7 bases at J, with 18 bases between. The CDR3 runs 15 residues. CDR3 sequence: CASSIGQSKASGYTF. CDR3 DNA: TGTGCCAGTAGTATCGGACAGTCAAAGGCTAGTGGCTACACCTTC.

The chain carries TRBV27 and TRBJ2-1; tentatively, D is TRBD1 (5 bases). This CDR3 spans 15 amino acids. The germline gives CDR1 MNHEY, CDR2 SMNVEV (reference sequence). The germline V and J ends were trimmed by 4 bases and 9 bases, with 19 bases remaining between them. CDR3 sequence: CASSYSRSPGIEQFF. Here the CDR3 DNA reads TGTGCCAGCAGTTACTCCCGGTCCCCAGGGATTGAGCAGTTCTTC.

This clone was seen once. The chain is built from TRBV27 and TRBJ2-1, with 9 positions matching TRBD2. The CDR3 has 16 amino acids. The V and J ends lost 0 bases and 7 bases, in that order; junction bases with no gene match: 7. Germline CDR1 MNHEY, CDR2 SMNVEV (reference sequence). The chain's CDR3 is CASSLSGGGAGNEQFF. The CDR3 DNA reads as TGTGCCAGCAGTTTATCGGGCGGGGGGGCCGGTAATGAGCAGTTCTTC.

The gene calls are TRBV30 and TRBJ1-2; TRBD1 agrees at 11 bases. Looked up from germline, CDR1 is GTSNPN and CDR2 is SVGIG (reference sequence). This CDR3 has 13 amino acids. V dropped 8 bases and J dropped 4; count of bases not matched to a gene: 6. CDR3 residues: CAGAGQGVYGYTF. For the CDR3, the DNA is TGTGCCGGAGCGGGACAGGGGGTCTATGGCTACACCTTC.

The CDR3: CASSLSPGSGSVYEQYF. CDR3 nucleotides: TGCGCCAGCAGCTTGTCCCCTGGTTCAGGGTCCGTTTACGAGCAGTACTTC. V gene TRBV5-1 combines with J gene TRBJ2-5; a possible D gene is TRBD1 (5 bases). Judging by the DNA end, TRBJ2-7 fits better; the J call may be wrong. The CDR3 runs 17 residues. Germline V lookup: CDR1 SGHRS, CDR2 YFSETQ.

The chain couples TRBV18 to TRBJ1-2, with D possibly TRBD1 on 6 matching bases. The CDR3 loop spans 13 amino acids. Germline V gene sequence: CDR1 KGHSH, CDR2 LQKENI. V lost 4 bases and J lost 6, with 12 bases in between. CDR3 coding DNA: TGTGCCAGCTCACAACTGACAGGAGATGGCTACACCTTC. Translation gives CASSQLTGDGYTF.

The CDR3 DNA follows: TGTGCCAGCACGACCGGGACAGGGACCACAGATACGCAGTATTTT. Translating it yields CASTTGTGTTDTQYF. This chain connects TRBV11-3 to TRBJ2-3; 9 nucleotides align to TRBD1. The germline V gene has CDR1 SGHNT and CDR2 YENEEA. Trimming at V came to 7 bases and at J to 2 bases, leaving 7 bases not matched to a gene. The CDR3 is 15 residues long.

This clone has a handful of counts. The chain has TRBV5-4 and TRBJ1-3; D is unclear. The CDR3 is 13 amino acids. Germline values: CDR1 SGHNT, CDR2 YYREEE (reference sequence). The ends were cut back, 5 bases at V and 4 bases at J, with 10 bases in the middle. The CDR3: CASRPSGGNTIYF. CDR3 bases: TGTGCCAGCAGACCCTCGGGGGGAAACACCATATATTTT. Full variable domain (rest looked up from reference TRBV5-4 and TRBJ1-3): ETGVTQSPTHLIKTRGQQVTLRCSSQSGHNTVSWYQQALGQGPQFIFQYYREEENGRGNFPPRFSGLQFPNYSSELNVNALELDDSALYLCASRPSGGNTIYFGEGSWLTVV.

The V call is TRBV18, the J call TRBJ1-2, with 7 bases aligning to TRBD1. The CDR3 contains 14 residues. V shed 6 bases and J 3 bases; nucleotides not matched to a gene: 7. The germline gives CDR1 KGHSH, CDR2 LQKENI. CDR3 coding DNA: TGTGCCAGCTCCCCCGGGACAGCGGACTATGGCTACACCTTC. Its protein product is CASSPGTADYGYTF. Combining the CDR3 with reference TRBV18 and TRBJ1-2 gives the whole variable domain NAGVMQNPRHLVRRRGQEARLRCSPMKGHSHVYWYRQLPEEGLKFMVYLQKENIIDESGMPKERFSAEFPKEGPSILRIQQVVRGDSAAYFCASSPGTADYGYTFGSGTRLTVV.